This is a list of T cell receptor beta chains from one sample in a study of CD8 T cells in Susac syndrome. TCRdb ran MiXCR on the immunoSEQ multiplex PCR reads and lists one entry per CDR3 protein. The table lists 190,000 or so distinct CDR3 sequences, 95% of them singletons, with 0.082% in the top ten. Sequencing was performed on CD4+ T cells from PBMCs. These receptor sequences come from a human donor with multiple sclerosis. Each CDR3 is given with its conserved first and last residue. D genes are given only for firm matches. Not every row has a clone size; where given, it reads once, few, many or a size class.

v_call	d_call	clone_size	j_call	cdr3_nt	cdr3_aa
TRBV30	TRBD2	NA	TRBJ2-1	TGTGCCTGGAGTGTTGCTAGCGGGGCCAATGAGCAGTTCTTC	CAWSVASGANEQFF
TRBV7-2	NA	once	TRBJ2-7	TGTGCCAGCAGCTTATACCACGAGCAGTACTTC	CASSLYHEQYF
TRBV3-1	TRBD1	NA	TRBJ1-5	TGTGCCAGCAGCCAAGCGACAGGGTATCAGCCCCAGCATTTT	CASSQATGYQPQHF
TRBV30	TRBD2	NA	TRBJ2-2	TGTGCCTGGAGTAGGGGAGGGATCGGGGAGCTGTTTTTT	CAWSRGGIGELFF
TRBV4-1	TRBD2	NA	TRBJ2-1	TGCGCCAGCAGCCTCACCCCAGCTAGCGGGGGGCGGGATGAGCAGTTCTTC	CASSLTPASGGRDEQFF
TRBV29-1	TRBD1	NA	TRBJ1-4	TGCAGCGTCGCAGGACAGGCCGGAGAAAAACTGTTTTTT	CSVAGQAGEKLFF
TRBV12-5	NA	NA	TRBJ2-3	TGTGCTAGTGGTTTGGGGCCCACAGATACGCAGTATTTT	CASGLGPTDTQYF
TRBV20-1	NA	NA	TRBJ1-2	TGCAGTGCTAGAGATCCCGTTCGGCGCCCCTATGGCTACACCTTC	CSARDPVRRPYGYTF
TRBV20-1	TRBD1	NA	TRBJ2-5	TGCAGTGCTTTGACAGGGATTTCGGAGGAGACCCAGTACTTC	CSALTGISEETQYF
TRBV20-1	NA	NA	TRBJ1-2	TGCAGTGCTAGGACAGTTAACTATGGCTACACCTTC	CSARTVNYGYTF
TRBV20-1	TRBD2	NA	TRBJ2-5	TGCAGTGCTAGAGCCCCCGGACTAGCAGAGACCCAGTACTTC	CSARAPGLAETQYF
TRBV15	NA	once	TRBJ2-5	TGTGCCACCAGCAGAGATCATGAGACCCAGTACTTC	CATSRDHETQYF
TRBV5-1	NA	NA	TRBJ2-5	TGCGCCAGCAGCTTCAGACAGGAAGAGACCCAGTACTTC	CASSFRQEETQYF
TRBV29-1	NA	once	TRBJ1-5	TGCAGCGTTGGGACAGCCTACAATCAGCCCCAGCATTTT	CSVGTAYNQPQHF
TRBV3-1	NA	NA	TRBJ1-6	TGTGCCAGCAGCCAAGCCCAGTACGGCTCACCCCTCCACTTT	CASSQAQYGSPLHF
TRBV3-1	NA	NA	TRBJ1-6	TGTGCCAGCAGCCACCAAGGACTGAGTTCACCCCTCCACTTT	CASSHQGLSSPLHF
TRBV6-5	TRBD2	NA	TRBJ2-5	TGTGCCAGCAGTTACACCCCGGGGGGTGAGACCCAGTACTTC	CASSYTPGGETQYF
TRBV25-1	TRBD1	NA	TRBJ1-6	TGTGCCAGCAGTGCCCCCGGGACAGGTTATCGGCCCCTCCACTTT	CASSAPGTGYRPLHF
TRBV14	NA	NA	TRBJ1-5	TGTGCCAGCAGCCAGTCAAGAGATCAGCCCCAGCATTTT	CASSQSRDQPQHF
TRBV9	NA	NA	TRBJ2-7	TGTGCCAGCAGCGTAGAGGGGGGGCCCGAGCAGTACTTC	CASSVEGGPEQYF
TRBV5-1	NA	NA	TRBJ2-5	TGCGCCAGCAGCTTGGCGACGGAGACCCAGTACTTC	CASSLATETQYF
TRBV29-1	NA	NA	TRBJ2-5	TGCAGCGTGGATGGACAGATCCAGGAGACCCAGTACTTC	CSVDGQIQETQYF
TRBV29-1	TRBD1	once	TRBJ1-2	TGCAGCGTTGAAGACGGCAGGGGGTTCATTGGCTACACCTTC	CSVEDGRGFIGYTF
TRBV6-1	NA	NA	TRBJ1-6	TGTGCCAGCAGTGAAGTAATCGGTGTGTCACCCCTCCACTTT	CASSEVIGVSPLHF